A single T cell receptor (beta chain) is shown here with its context. Antigen specificity is unknown. While the first cohort had fewer than 850 subjects, the donors belonged to the separate validation cohort of roughly 130 subjects. The data belong to a study of cytomegalovirus exposure and HLA in healthy donors. Regarding the study as a whole: The study designated roughly 160 TCR beta chains cytomegalovirus-associated. A few CMV-associated chains proved CMV antigen-specific in vitro.

Assay: immunoSEQ multiplex PCR; the TCRdb copy retains only in-frame clones and omits some. This repertoire shows a few hundred thousand clones, approximately 80% found once; its top ten account for roughly 13%. The CDR3 runs to 15 residues. Unmatched junction bases numbered 2, after V lost 2 bases and J lost 9 bases. Per germline, CDR1 MDHEN and CDR2 SYDVKM. The receptor was derived from a woman aged 25 to 39 in good health and CMV-seropositive. Sequenced material: PBMCs. This rearrangement joins TRBV28 to TRBJ2-1, with TRBD2 identical over 15 bases. CDR3: CASSLGGLAGGEQFF. Written as DNA, the CDR3 is TGTGCCAGCAGTTTAGGGGGACTAGCGGGAGGTGAGCAGTTCTTC.